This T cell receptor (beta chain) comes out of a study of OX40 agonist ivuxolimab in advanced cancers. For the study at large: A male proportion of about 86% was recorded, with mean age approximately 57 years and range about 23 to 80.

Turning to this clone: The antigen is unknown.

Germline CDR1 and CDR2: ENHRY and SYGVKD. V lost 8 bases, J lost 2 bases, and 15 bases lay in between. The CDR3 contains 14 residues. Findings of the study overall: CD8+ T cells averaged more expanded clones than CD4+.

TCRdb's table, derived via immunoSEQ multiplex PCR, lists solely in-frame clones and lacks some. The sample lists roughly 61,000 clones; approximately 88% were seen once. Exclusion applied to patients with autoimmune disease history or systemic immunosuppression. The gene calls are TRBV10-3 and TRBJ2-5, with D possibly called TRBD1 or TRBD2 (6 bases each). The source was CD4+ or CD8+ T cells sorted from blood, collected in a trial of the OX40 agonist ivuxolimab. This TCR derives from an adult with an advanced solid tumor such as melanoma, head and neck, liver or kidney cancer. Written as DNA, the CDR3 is TGTGCCATCTCGGGCCAGGGGAGGCAAGAGACCCAGTACTTC. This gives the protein CAISGQGRQETQYF.